One sample yielded the 32 T cell receptor beta chains listed below, sequenced in a study of beta chain features in type 1 diabetes. Findings and limits, study-wide: Shortening that was moderate but significant affected the TCRB CDR3s of Type 1 diabetes patients in all four CD4+ subsets.

Their specific antigens are unknown. Every isolated RNA sample was fully reverse transcribed, so sequencing captured expressed TCRB transcripts. This table comes from immunoSEQ multiplex PCR, and its TCRdb copy is limited to in-frame clones, with some not included. The sample includes around 690,000 clones, 9.5% to 15% of them seen just once. Sequencing used naive CD4+ T cells from blood. The receptors here all came from a man aged 25 to 40 with type 1 diabetes.

The rearrangement uses TRBV10-3 and TRBJ1-2; the D gene is possibly TRBD1 (5 bases). Deletions cut 0 bases from V and 4 bases from J, with 15 bases between. The germline V gene encodes CDR1 ENHRY and CDR2 SYGVKD. This CDR3 is built from 16 residues. The CDR3 coding sequence is TGTGCCATCAGTGAGTCGGAGGCCGGGACGATCTATGGCTACACCTTC. This encodes CAISESEAGTIYGYTF.

The chain recombines TRBV6-1 with TRBJ2-7, with TRBD1 identical over 7 bases. The germline gives CDR1 MNHNS, CDR2 SASEGT. The junction had 9 bases not matched to a gene; V was cut back by 10 bases and J by 3 bases. The CDR3 sequence is 13 residues long. In nucleotides, the CDR3 is TGTGCCACCGCCCGGGACAGAGACTACGAGCAGTACTTC. As protein: CATARDRDYEQYF.

The chain is built from TRBV7-2 and TRBJ2-3, with 16 nucleotides matching TRBD2. Per the germline V gene, CDR1 is SGHTA and CDR2 is FQGNSA. V lost 5 bases and J lost 6; bases outside the gene matches: 8. The CDR3 spans 17 residues. CDR3 coding DNA: TGTGCCAGCAGCCCCGAAGGGACTAGCGGGGGGGCGGATACGCAGTATTTT. Protein product: CASSPEGTSGGADTQYF.

This rearrangement joins TRBV5-4 to TRBJ1-5; D is possibly TRBD1 (6 bases). Germline V gene sequence: CDR1 SGHNT, CDR2 YYREEE (reference sequence). V was trimmed by 0 bases and J by 5 bases, leaving 15 bases between them. This CDR3 has 16 amino acids. The CDR3: CASSLGGTGTYQPQHF. In nucleotides, the CDR3 is TGTGCCAGCAGCTTGGGGGGCACAGGGACCTATCAGCCCCAGCATTTT.

This clone was recorded a few times. The V gene is TRBV4-3, the J gene TRBJ1-2, with a tentative D call TRBD1 (5 bases). Germline CDR1 is LGHNA and CDR2 is YSLEER. Trimming cost V 0 bases and J 4 bases, with 9 bases left between them. CDR3 length: 14 residues. CDR3 residues: CASSQEGALYGYTF. CDR3 nucleotide sequence: TGCGCCAGCAGCCAAGAAGGGGCTCTCTATGGCTACACCTTC.

The chain employs TRBV13 and TRBJ2-3; 7 nucleotides agree with TRBD1. The V gene's germline CDR1 is PRHDT and CDR2 FYEKMQ (reference sequence). The CDR3 has 15 amino acids. The J segment lost 4 bases and the V segment lost 3 bases, leaving 7 bases of the junction unmatched. The DNA of the CDR3 is TGTGCCAGCAGCTTCAGGGGGTCGGGCGCAGATACGCAGTATTTT. It specifies CASSFRGSGADTQYF.

This clone was seen more than once but under ten times. The V gene is TRBV6-5, the J gene TRBJ1-1; no definite D call. V was cut by 4 bases and J by 4 bases, with 10 bases left in between. The CDR3 consists of 13 residues. Germline V gene data show CDR1 as MNHEY and CDR2 as SVGAGI. The DNA of the CDR3 is TGTGCCAGCAGTTCAGTGATGGGCACTGAAGCTTTCTTT. Translating it yields CASSSVMGTEAFF.

A remark on this clone: Other DNA sequences in this sample translate to the same CDR3. CDR3 amino acids: CASSLAGTGGYEQYF. The CDR3, as DNA: TGCGCCAGCAGCTTGGCCGGGACAGGGGGTTACGAGCAGTACTTC. The J gene is TRBJ2-7, the V gene TRBV5-1, with 11 positions matching TRBD1. This CDR3 comprises 15 residues. The J segment lost 4 bases and the V segment lost 0 bases, leaving 3 bases of the junction unmatched. CDR1 and CDR2 (germline): SGHRS, YFSETQ.

The rearrangement links TRBV6-5 to TRBJ2-7; 9 bases are a match to TRBD2. The CDR3 contains 14 residues. Per the germline V gene, CDR1 is MNHEY and CDR2 is SVGAGI. The V and J ends lost 6 bases and 2 bases, in that order; junction bases with no gene match: 5. The CDR3 region is CASRLGLATYEQYF. The CDR3 DNA sequence: TGTGCCAGCAGGTTGGGACTAGCTACCTACGAGCAGTACTTC.

V is TRBV19 and J is TRBJ2-1; D could derive from TRBD1 or TRBD2 (5 bases each). The CDR3 is 14 residues long. Germline V gene sequence: CDR1 LNHDA, CDR2 SQIVND (reference sequence). Between the trimmed V and J ends, which lost 11 bases and 8 bases, there was a span of 22 bases. CDR3 DNA: TGTGCCTGGATAGGGACGCCGGCAGGTGATGAGCAGTTCTTC. This translates into CAWIGTPAGDEQFF.

A few counts support this clone. The V gene is TRBV5-1, the J gene TRBJ1-1, with 8 bases matching TRBD1. This CDR3 comprises 16 residues. Germline V CDR1 and CDR2: SGHRS, YFSETQ. V lost 0 bases, J lost 4 bases, and 8 bases stayed unmatched. The CDR3 DNA is TGCGCCAGCAGCTTGGTGGCAGGGGGCCCGGGCACTGAAGCTTTCTTT. Its translation: CASSLVAGGPGTEAFF.

This clone has a handful of counts. V gene TRBV30 combines with J gene TRBJ1-6; no clear D. Germline V gene sequence: CDR1 GTSNPN, CDR2 SVGIG (reference sequence). V shed 3 bases and J shed 9 bases, with 15 bases lying between them. This CDR3 is built from 14 residues. The CDR3 bases are TGTGCCTGGAGCGCCCCTCCTCGTGGTTCACCCCTCCACTTT. The encoded protein is CAWSAPPRGSPLHF. The full variable domain, completed using reference TRBV30 and TRBJ1-6, is SQTIHQWPATLVQPVGSPLSLECTVEGTSNPNLYWYRQAAGRGLQLLFYSVGIGQISSEVPQNLSASRPQDRQFILSSKKLLLSDSGFYLCAWSAPPRGSPLHFGNGTRLTVT.

This clone was recorded a few times. V and J are TRBV6-1 and TRBJ2-5; D may be TRBD2 (5 bases). V gave up 2 bases and J gave up 5 bases, with 9 bases separating them. The CDR3 covers 13 residues. Germline CDR1 and CDR2: MNHNS and SASEGT. The CDR3 region is CASSERERETQYF. CDR3 nucleotide sequence: TGTGCCAGCAGTGAAAGGGAGCGTGAGACCCAGTACTTC.

This clone was detected only a few times. The rearrangement joins TRBV5-4 to TRBJ1-2; a possible D gene is TRBD1 (6 bases). The CDR3 extends over 14 amino acids. CDR1 and CDR2 from the germline V gene are SGHNT and YYREEE (reference sequence). Between the trimmed V and J ends, which lost 6 bases and 14 bases, there was a span of 26 bases. CDR3 bases: TGTGCCAGCACCCTGGGAGCGGGACAAGTCCCCCCTACCTTC. This encodes CASTLGAGQVPPTF. The whole variable domain, remainder taken from reference TRBV5-4 and TRBJ1-2, is ETGVTQSPTHLIKTRGQQVTLRCSSQSGHNTVSWYQQALGQGPQFIFQYYREEENGRGNFPPRFSGLQFPNYSSELNVNALELDDSALYLCASTLGAGQVPPTFGSGTRLTVV.

This sequence joins TRBV7-9 and TRBJ2-1; 9 bases are a match to TRBD2. The CDR3 is 15 amino acids. The V gene end was trimmed by 5 bases and the J gene end by 10 bases; junction bases not matched to a gene: 12. Germline loops: CDR1 SEHNR, CDR2 FQNEAQ (reference sequence). CDR3 nucleotides: TGTGCCAGCAGCCGTGGGAATAGCGGGGGTCGGGAGCAGTTCTTC. Its protein is CASSRGNSGGREQFF.

V gene TRBV25-1 combines with J gene TRBJ2-2; D tentatively reads TRBD1 or TRBD2 (5 bases each). The germline gives CDR1 MGHDK, CDR2 SYGVNS. This CDR3 contains 16 residues. Trimming left V 1 base short and J 1 base short, with 10 bases between. The CDR3: CASSELGTGNTGELFF. The CDR3 DNA is TGTGCCAGCAGTGAATTGGGGACGGGGAACACCGGGGAGCTGTTTTTT.

The V call is TRBV5-1, the J call TRBJ2-1; TRBD1 aligns across 10 bases. The CDR3 runs to 13 residues. V lost 5 bases and J lost 10; bases outside the gene matches: 6. Per germline, CDR1 SGHRS and CDR2 YFSETQ. CDR3 nucleotide sequence: TGCGCCAGCAGGTCCGGACAGGGGGACGAGCAGTTCTTC. Residues: CASRSGQGDEQFF.

The chain has TRBV11-2 and TRBJ2-5; TRBD1 or TRBD2 may be the D gene (6 bases each). The CDR3 covers 14 residues. The V gene's germline CDR1 is SGHAT and CDR2 FQNNGV. Between the trimmed V and J ends, which lost 8 bases and 2 bases, there was a span of 15 bases. Here the CDR3 reads CASCKGGSQETQYF. In DNA form, the CDR3 reads TGTGCCAGCTGCAAGGGGGGCAGTCAAGAGACCCAGTACTTC.

This clone was detected a few times. The chain couples TRBV7-2 to TRBJ1-1; 8 bases agree with TRBD1. V lost 5 bases and J lost 5; bases outside the gene matches: 7. CDR1 and CDR2 from the germline V gene are SGHTA and FQGNSA. This CDR3 has 14 amino acids. The CDR3 nucleotides are TGTGCCAGCAGCACAGGGACAGGAGGAACTGAAGCTTTCTTT. As protein: CASSTGTGGTEAFF.

The chain carries TRBV19 and TRBJ1-1; TRBD1 might be the D (5 bases). The germline V gene encodes CDR1 LNHDA and CDR2 SQIVND (reference sequence). CDR3 length: 17 amino acids. V was trimmed by 0 bases and J by 0 bases, leaving 14 bases between them. CDR3 protein: CASSIDAGRFVNTEAFF. CDR3 sequence (DNA): TGTGCCAGTAGTATAGATGCAGGGAGGTTTGTGAACACTGAAGCTTTCTTT. Based on the CDR3 plus reference TRBV19 and TRBJ1-1, the full variable domain is DGGITQSPKYLFRKEGQNVTLSCEQNLNHDAMYWYRQDPGQGLRLIYYSQIVNDFQKGDIAEGYSVSREKKESFPLTVTSAQKNPTAFYLCASSIDAGRFVNTEAFFGQGTRLTVV.

The V call is TRBV7-9, the J call TRBJ2-5; D is ambiguous. Per germline, CDR1 SEHNR and CDR2 FQNEAQ (reference sequence). This CDR3 region has 12 residues. The V end was cut by 5 bases, the J end by 4 bases, with 8 bases between. The CDR3 DNA is TGTGCCAGCAGCCGACAATCAGAGACCCAGTACTTC. It encodes CASSRQSETQYF.

A few counts support this clone. This chain joins TRBV28 and TRBJ2-7; TRBD1 or TRBD2 may be the D gene (5 bases each). The CDR3 contains 14 residues. Germline loops: CDR1 MDHEN, CDR2 SYDVKM. Trimming pared 6 bases from V and 6 bases from J, leaving 18 bases between. The DNA for the CDR3 is TGTGCCAGCAGCCTTGACGTAGGGGCGGGCGAGCAGTACTTC. Protein product: CASSLDVGAGEQYF.

This clone has more than one count but fewer than ten. This sequence joins TRBV4-3 and TRBJ1-1; D not certain. The germline CDR1 and CDR2 sequences are LGHNA and YSLEER. V gave up 0 bases and J gave up 1 base, with 6 bases separating them. The CDR3 extends over 14 amino acids. The CDR3 loop reads CASSQDWQNTEAFF. In DNA form, the CDR3 reads TGCGCCAGCAGCCAAGATTGGCAGAACACTGAAGCTTTCTTT.

The V call is TRBV19, the J call TRBJ1-6, with unresolved D. V was cut by 3 bases and J by 9 bases, with 15 bases left in between. The CDR3 spans 15 residues. Germline V gives CDR1 LNHDA, CDR2 SQIVND (reference sequence). The CDR3 DNA is TGTGCCAGTAGTATGCGTGCGCGGGATGGTTCACCCCTCCACTTT. The encoded protein is CASSMRARDGSPLHF.

CDR3 loop: CASSLTSGGASSQYF. CDR3 nucleotide sequence: TGTGCCAGCAGTCTAACTAGCGGGGGGGCCTCGTCCCAGTACTTC. This chain connects TRBV2 to TRBJ2-5; 13 nucleotides line up with TRBD2. After removal of 5 bases from V and 9 bases from J, the junction contained 9 bases not matched to a gene. Germline V lookup: CDR1 SNHLY, CDR2 FYNNEI. There are 15 residues in the CDR3.

The chain links TRBV7-2 to TRBJ1-3; 9 nucleotides align to TRBD1. The CDR3 is made up of 17 amino acids. In germline, CDR1 is SGHTA, CDR2 FQGNSA. J lost 4 bases, V lost 2 bases, and 9 bases had no gene match. The CDR3 coding sequence is TGTGCCAGCAGCTTACAAATCGGGACAGGGCTAGGAAACACCATATATTTT. Amino acid sequence: CASSLQIGTGLGNTIYF.

This sequence joins TRBV5-1 and TRBJ2-3; 8 bases align to TRBD2. The CDR3 runs 15 residues. With 4 bases clipped from V and 0 bases from J, the junction kept 4 bases outside the gene matches. Germline lookup yields CDR1 SGHRS and CDR2 YFSETQ. The CDR3 bases are TGCGCCAGCAGCGAGGGACTAGATAGCACAGATACGCAGTATTTT. Its protein is CASSEGLDSTDTQYF.

The chain recombines TRBV7-2 with TRBJ1-2, with D possibly matching TRBD1 (5 bases). The V gene lost 7 bases and the J gene lost 3 bases, with 12 bases spanning the gap. CDR3 size: 13 residues. Per germline, CDR1 SGHTA and CDR2 FQGNSA. The CDR3 region has the DNA TGTGCCAGCACCCCTGCAGGGTACTATGGCTACACCTTC. Residues: CASTPAGYYGYTF.

This clone was counted only a few times. V usage is TRBV29-1 and J usage is TRBJ2-3; D possibly corresponds to TRBD1 (6 bases). Trimming removed 7 bases from V and 6 bases from J, with 17 bases in between. CDR3 length equals 13 residues. Germline V gene data show CDR1 as SQVTM and CDR2 as ANQGSEA. The CDR3 DNA is TGCAGCGCCGATGCCAGGGGATCGGATACGCAGTATTTT. This encodes CSADARGSDTQYF.

The chain carries TRBV7-8 and TRBJ2-7; no clear D gene. The V gene's germline CDR1 is SGHVS and CDR2 FQNEAQ. Trimming shortened V by 2 bases and J by 2 bases, and 13 bases separated the two germline ends. The CDR3 contains 15 residues. Here the CDR3 reads CASSLTRVNPYEQYF. The CDR3 DNA is TGTGCCAGCAGCTTAACCCGTGTTAACCCCTACGAGCAGTACTTC.

This clone was seen a few times. This sequence joins TRBV10-3 and TRBJ2-6; D not resolved. This CDR3 region has 15 residues. The V gene lost 4 bases and the J gene lost 0 bases, with 7 bases spanning the gap. Germline assignment: CDR1 ENHRY and CDR2 SYGVKD. CDR3 loop: CAISVGSSGANVLTF. CDR3 sequence (DNA): TGTGCCATCAGTGTGGGATCCTCTGGGGCCAACGTCCTGACTTTC.

This clone showed up just a few times. V is TRBV7-2 and J is TRBJ2-2; D is uncertain. Germline values: CDR1 SGHTA, CDR2 FQGNSA. CDR3 length: 14 amino acids. Trimming took off 5 bases at V and 0 bases at J, with 7 bases between the two ends. CDR3 protein: CASSPNPNTGELFF. CDR3 DNA: TGTGCCAGCAGCCCCAACCCGAACACCGGGGAGCTGTTTTTT.